This TCR beta chain was obtained from a study of beta chain features in type 1 diabetes. Findings and limits, study-wide: Moderate but significant shortening of TCRB CDR3s was recorded in all four CD4+ subsets from Type 1 diabetes patients.

The CDR3 spans 14 residues. Trimming left V 5 bases short and J 9 bases short, with 20 bases between. Germline CDR1 and CDR2: SGHTA and FQGNSA. Only one heparinised blood draw was taken per donor, and its volume averaged about 116 mL. The sequenced template was cDNA made from the entire isolated RNA. Clones were sequenced by immunoSEQ multiplex PCR, and TCRdb holds only the in-frame ones, with some missing. The table lists more than 300,000 clones, 8.5% to 10% of them singletons. This clone was observed a few times. The antigen remains undetermined. This chain joins TRBV7-2 and TRBJ2-7, with D possibly being TRBD1 or TRBD2 (8 bases each). What was sequenced was central memory CD4+ T cells from blood. The TCR comes from a man aged 25-40 years with type 1 diabetes. The CDR3 region is CASSTGGLVAVQYF. The CDR3 nucleotides read TGTGCCAGCAGCACAGGGGGACTAGTTGCAGTGCAGTACTTC.